These 25 T cell receptor beta chains originate from one sample sequenced in a study of shared T cell receptors in the human thymus. Profiling relied on immunoSEQ multiplex PCR, and the TCRdb table lists in-frame clones only, not all of them. The sample has 500,000 to 750,000 clones, approximately 87% seen once. A further study also used this sample, focusing on human thymus T cells.

Sample: thymocytes. The receptor source for this set is a boy under three years old with a congenital heart defect.

This chain's CDR3 is CASSLEGLASRAADTQYF. The CDR3 nucleotides read TGTGCCAGCAGCTTAGAGGGACTAGCGAGCCGGGCGGCAGATACGCAGTATTTT. The V and J genes are TRBV7-9 and TRBJ2-3, with 10 bases fitting TRBD2. The length of the CDR3 is 18 residues. Germline V gives CDR1 SEHNR, CDR2 FQNEAQ (reference sequence). V lost 1 base to trimming and J lost 4 bases; unmatched junction nucleotides: 11.

Here the CDR3 reads CASSLRGLTGTYSNQPQHF. The CDR3 DNA reads as TGTGCCAGCAGCCTTCGGGGCTTAACGGGGACTTATAGCAATCAGCCCCAGCATTTT. The chain carries TRBV7-2 and TRBJ1-5, with TRBD1 as a possible D gene (5 bases). This CDR3 comprises 19 residues. From germline, CDR1 is SGHTA and CDR2 FQGNSA. Trimming left V 5 bases short and J 0 bases short, with 23 bases between.

The chain uses TRBV4-1 and TRBJ2-5, with TRBD2 identical over 11 bases. Judging by the DNA end, TRBJ2-7 fits better; the J call may be wrong. Germline assignment: CDR1 MGHRA and CDR2 YSYEKL. This CDR3 region has 16 residues. The CDR3 DNA reads as TGCGCCAGCAGCCCACCCACTAGCGGGGGCTCCTACGAGCAGTACTTC. It codes for CASSPPTSGGSYEQYF.

This chain connects TRBV6-5 to TRBJ2-3; D is possibly TRBD1 (6 bases). The CDR3 sequence is 15 residues long. V lost 2 bases and J lost 3, with 12 bases in between. Germline V gene data show CDR1 as MNHEY and CDR2 as SVGAGI. CDR3 DNA: TGTGCCAGCAGTTACCATGGACAGCAGACAGATACGCAGTATTTT. Its protein product is CASSYHGQQTDTQYF.

The J gene is TRBJ2-3, the V gene TRBV5-1, with D maybe TRBD2 (6 bases). Trimming removed 4 bases at V and 6 bases at J, with 27 bases between. This CDR3 has 18 residues. From germline, CDR1 is SGHRS and CDR2 YFSETQ. Here the CDR3 reads CASSPPAGSDPEEDTQYF. For the CDR3, the DNA is TGCGCCAGCAGCCCGCCGGCGGGGAGCGATCCCGAGGAGGATACGCAGTATTTT.

The V gene is TRBV5-6, the J gene TRBJ2-7; TRBD2 might be the D (6 bases). Germline CDR1 is SGHDT and CDR2 is YYEEEE. Trimming pared 5 bases from V and 3 bases from J, leaving 12 bases between. The length of the CDR3 is 13 residues. The CDR3 sequence: CASSSPGVYEQYF. Written as DNA, the CDR3 is TGTGCCAGCAGTTCTCCGGGGGTCTACGAGCAGTACTTC.

The genes are TRBV7-3 and TRBJ2-5; D gene ambiguous. Trimming cost V 2 bases and J 3 bases, with 13 bases left between them. Germline CDR1 reads SGHTA; CDR2 reads FQGTGA. The CDR3 sequence is 15 residues long. CDR3 in DNA: TGTGCCAGCAGCTTAGGAGCACCAACGGAAGAGACCCAGTACTTC. Protein: CASSLGAPTEETQYF.

The chain employs TRBV4-3 and TRBJ2-1; D call uncertain. The V end was cut by 3 bases, the J end by 7 bases, with 4 bases between. CDR1 and CDR2 from the germline V gene are LGHNA and YSLEER. The CDR3 has 11 amino acids. The CDR3 DNA sequence: TGCGCCAGCAGCCAGCAGAATGAGCAGTTCTTC. This encodes CASSQQNEQFF.

This chain connects TRBV10-3 to TRBJ2-1; tentatively, D is TRBD2 (7 bases). This CDR3 is built from 16 residues. Germline V gene lookup returns CDR1 ENHRY and CDR2 SYGVKD. The V end lost 4 bases, the J end lost 5 bases, and 18 bases lay between the germline ends. The CDR3 DNA reads as TGTGCCATCAGTGGGGAGGGGGTCCACGTGGACAATGAGCAGTTCTTC. Residues: CAISGEGVHVDNEQFF.

This clone was recorded only once. This chain joins TRBV28 and TRBJ2-3, with 12 bases fitting TRBD2. V gave up 5 bases and J gave up 2 bases; unmatched junction bases: 8. Germline-derived CDR1 and CDR2 are MDHEN and SYDVKM. This CDR3 region has 17 residues. The CDR3 bases are TGTGCCAGCAGTCGGCTAGCGGGAGGGCCCACCACAGATACGCAGTATTTT. The encoded protein is CASSRLAGGPTTDTQYF.

CDR3 DNA sequence: TGCGCCAGCAGCCAAGATCTGATGGGGGGTGGCAATCAGCCCCAGCATTTT. The encoded protein is CASSQDLMGGGNQPQHF. The chain carries TRBV4-3 and TRBJ1-5, with a weak D call TRBD1 (5 bases). The CDR3 contains 17 residues. Per germline, CDR1 LGHNA and CDR2 YSLEER. The ends were cut back, 0 bases at V and 2 bases at J, with 14 bases in the middle.

V and J are TRBV15 and TRBJ2-1, with a tentative D call TRBD2 (6 bases). The V end was cut by 0 bases, the J end by 7 bases, with 13 bases between. The germline CDR1 and CDR2 sequences are LNHNV and YYDKDF (reference sequence). This CDR3 has 15 residues. CDR3 DNA: TGTGCCACCAGCAGAGAGGCGGGATCCTCAAATGAGCAGTTCTTC. Encoded protein: CATSREAGSSNEQFF.

The V call is TRBV25-1, the J call TRBJ1-4; TRBD1 aligns across 9 bases. This CDR3 has 16 residues. V shed 6 bases, J shed 4 bases, and the junction held 9 bases outside the gene matches. Germline-derived CDR1 and CDR2 are MGHDK and SYGVNS. CDR3 protein: CASSATGGWGNEKLFF. Written as DNA, the CDR3 is TGTGCCAGCAGCGCCACAGGGGGCTGGGGTAATGAAAAACTGTTTTTT.

The CDR3 nucleotides read TGTGCCAGCAGCTACCGGGACAGGGTGAGGAGCACTGAAGCTTTCTTT. Translating it yields CASSYRDRVRSTEAFF. The chain links TRBV5-4 to TRBJ1-1; 9 bases agree with TRBD1. Germline V CDR1 and CDR2: SGHNT, YYREEE (reference sequence). V lost 3 bases and J lost 4; bases outside the gene matches: 10. CDR3 size: 16 residues.

V usage is TRBV29-1 and J usage is TRBJ2-7; 10 bases line up with TRBD1. With 5 bases clipped from V and 2 bases from J, the junction kept 12 bases outside the gene matches. The germline gives CDR1 SQVTM, CDR2 ANQGSEA. This CDR3 region has 16 residues. CDR3 DNA: TGCAGCGTTCGGGACAGGGGCCCTAGGACCCCCTACGAGCAGTACTTC. Its translation is CSVRDRGPRTPYEQYF.

Only a few counts were recorded for this clone. The gene calls are TRBV7-6 and TRBJ2-7, with 7 bases that match TRBD2. With 5 bases clipped from V and 7 bases from J, the junction kept 5 bases outside the gene matches. The CDR3 is 12 residues long. Germline values: CDR1 SGHVS, CDR2 FNYEAQ. The CDR3 loop is CASSQMGGEQYF. The CDR3 DNA follows: TGTGCCAGCAGCCAGATGGGAGGGGAGCAGTACTTC.

This clone was picked up one time. The chain joins TRBV4-3 to TRBJ2-1; TRBD2 matches 7 bases. The CDR3 is made up of 17 amino acids. V was pared by 0 bases and J by 8 bases, with 13 bases of the junction left unmatched. Per the germline V gene, CDR1 is LGHNA and CDR2 is YSLEER. The CDR3 is CASSQDNGRRYQDEQFF. The CDR3 DNA is TGCGCCAGCAGCCAAGATAACGGGAGGCGATACCAAGATGAGCAGTTCTTC.

V usage is TRBV6-4 and J usage is TRBJ2-3; 9 nucleotides line up with TRBD2. V was clipped by 4 bases and J by 2 bases; unmatched bases: 7. This CDR3 contains 16 residues. Germline CDR1 and CDR2: MRHNA and SNTAGT. CDR3 region: CASSGPTSGDTDTQYF. Here the CDR3 DNA reads TGTGCCAGCAGTGGCCCGACTAGCGGAGACACAGATACGCAGTATTTT.

J is TRBJ2-5 and V is TRBV11-2, with D uncertain. V was trimmed by 3 bases and J by 4 bases, leaving 12 bases between them. CDR3 length: 14 residues. From germline, CDR1 is SGHAT and CDR2 FQNNGV. In DNA form, the CDR3 reads TGTGCCAGCAGCTTGAATCACTCCCCAGAGACCCAGTACTTC. It is translated as CASSLNHSPETQYF.

This chain uses TRBV5-4 with TRBJ2-1, with TRBD2 identical over 9 bases. The trim removed 3 bases at V and 5 bases at J, leaving 9 bases unmatched. Germline CDR1 and CDR2: SGHNT and YYREEE (reference sequence). The CDR3 runs to 16 residues. The CDR3 sequence: CASSSFRLAGNNEQFF. Here the CDR3 DNA reads TGTGCCAGCAGCTCGTTCCGGCTAGCGGGGAACAATGAGCAGTTCTTC.

The rearrangement joins TRBV27 to TRBJ2-7, with 10 nucleotides matching TRBD1. The germline V gene has CDR1 MNHEY and CDR2 SMNVEV (reference sequence). The CDR3 is 14 residues long. V trimming: 4 bases; J trimming: 3 bases; junction bases outside the gene matches: 3. CDR3 in amino acids: CASSYRDRGYEQYF. The CDR3 coding sequence is TGTGCCAGCAGTTACCGGGACAGGGGCTACGAGCAGTACTTC.

The chain carries TRBV10-3 and TRBJ2-7, with a weak D call TRBD2 (6 bases). Trimming shortened V by 3 bases and J by 3 bases, and 12 bases separated the two germline ends. This CDR3 region has 14 residues. Germline CDR1 and CDR2: ENHRY and SYGVKD. This CDR3 reads CAISEGSSGYEQYF. The CDR3 DNA reads TGTGCCATCAGTGAAGGTAGTAGCGGCTACGAGCAGTACTTC.

This clone has just one count. The chain has TRBV13 and TRBJ2-1; 13 bases map to TRBD2. The CDR3 contains 17 residues. J lost 3 bases, V lost 5 bases, and 7 bases had no gene match. Germline CDR1 PRHDT, CDR2 FYEKMQ (reference sequence). The CDR3: CASSLIRTSGSYNEQFF. CDR3 nucleotides: TGTGCCAGCAGCCTGATTCGGACTAGCGGGAGCTACAATGAGCAGTTCTTC.

This clone is a singleton in its sample. Other DNA sequences in the sample encode the same CDR3. J is TRBJ1-1 and V is TRBV7-3; possible D gene TRBD1, 6 bases. CDR1 is SGHTA and CDR2 is FQGTGA in the germline V gene. V lost 4 bases to trimming and J lost 0 bases, with 9 bases between them. The CDR3 totals 14 residues. The CDR3 DNA reads as TGTGCCAGCAGCTCCGGACAGATGAACACTGAAGCTTTCTTT. This gives the protein CASSSGQMNTEAFF.

J is TRBJ2-1 and V is TRBV9; TRBD2 agrees at 12 bases. The germline CDR1 and CDR2 sequences are SGDLS and YYNGEE. This CDR3 spans 15 amino acids. Trimming took 4 bases from V and 10 from J; bases not matched to a gene: 9. CDR3 in amino acids: CASSPRTSGIYEQFF. For the CDR3, the DNA is TGTGCCAGCAGCCCCCGGACTAGCGGGATATACGAGCAGTTCTTC. The whole variable domain, remainder taken from reference TRBV9 and TRBJ2-1, is DSGVTQTPKHLITATGQRVTLRCSPRSGDLSVYWYQQSLDQGLQFLIQYYNGEERAKGNILERFSAQQFPDLHSELNLSSLELGDSALYFCASSPRTSGIYEQFFGPGTRLTVL.